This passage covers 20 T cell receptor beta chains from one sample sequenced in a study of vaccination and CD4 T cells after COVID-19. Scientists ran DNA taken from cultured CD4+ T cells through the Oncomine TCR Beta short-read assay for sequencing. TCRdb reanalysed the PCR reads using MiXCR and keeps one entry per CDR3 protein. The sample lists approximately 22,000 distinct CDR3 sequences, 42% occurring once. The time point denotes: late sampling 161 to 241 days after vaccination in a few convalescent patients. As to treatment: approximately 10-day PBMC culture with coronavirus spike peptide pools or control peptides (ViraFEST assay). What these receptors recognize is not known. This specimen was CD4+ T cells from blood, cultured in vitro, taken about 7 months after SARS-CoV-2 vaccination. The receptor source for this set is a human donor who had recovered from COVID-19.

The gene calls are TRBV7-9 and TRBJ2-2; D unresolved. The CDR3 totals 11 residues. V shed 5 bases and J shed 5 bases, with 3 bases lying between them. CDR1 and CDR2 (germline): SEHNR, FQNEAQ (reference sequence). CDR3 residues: CASSPTGELFF. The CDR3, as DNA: TGTGCCAGCAGCCCGACCGGGGAGCTGTTTTTT.

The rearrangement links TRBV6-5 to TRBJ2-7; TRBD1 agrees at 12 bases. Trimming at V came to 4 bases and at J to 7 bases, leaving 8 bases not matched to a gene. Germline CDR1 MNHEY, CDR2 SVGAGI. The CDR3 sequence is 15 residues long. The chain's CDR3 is CASSSPGQGAREQYF. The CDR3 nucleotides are TGTGCCAGCAGTTCCCCGGGACAGGGGGCGCGAGAGCAGTACTTC.

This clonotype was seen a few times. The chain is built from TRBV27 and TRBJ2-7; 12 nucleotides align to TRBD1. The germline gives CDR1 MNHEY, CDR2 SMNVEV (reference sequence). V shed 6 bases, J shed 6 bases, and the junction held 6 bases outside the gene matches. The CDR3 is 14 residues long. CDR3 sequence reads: CASSRGTGGSEQYF. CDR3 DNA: TGTGCCAGCAGCCGAGGGACAGGGGGCTCCGAGCAGTACTTC.

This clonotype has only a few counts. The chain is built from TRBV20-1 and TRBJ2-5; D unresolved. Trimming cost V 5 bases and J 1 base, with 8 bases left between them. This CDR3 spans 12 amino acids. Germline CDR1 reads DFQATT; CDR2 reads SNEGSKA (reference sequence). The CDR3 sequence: CSAEHIQETQYF. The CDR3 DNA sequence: TGCAGTGCTGAACACATCCAAGAGACCCAGTACTTC.

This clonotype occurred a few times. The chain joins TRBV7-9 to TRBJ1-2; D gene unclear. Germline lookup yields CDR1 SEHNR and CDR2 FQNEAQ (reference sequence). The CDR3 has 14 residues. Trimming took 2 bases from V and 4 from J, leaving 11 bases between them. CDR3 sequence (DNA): TGTGCCAGCAGCTTACCCTCTAGTGGCTATGGCTACACCTTC. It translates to CASSLPSSGYGYTF. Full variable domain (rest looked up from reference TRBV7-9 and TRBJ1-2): DTGVSQNPRHKITKRGQNVTFRCDPISEHNRLYWYRQTLGQGPEFLTYFQNEAQLEKSRLLSDRFSAERPKGSFSTLEIQRTEQGDSAMYLCASSLPSSGYGYTFGSGTRLTVV.

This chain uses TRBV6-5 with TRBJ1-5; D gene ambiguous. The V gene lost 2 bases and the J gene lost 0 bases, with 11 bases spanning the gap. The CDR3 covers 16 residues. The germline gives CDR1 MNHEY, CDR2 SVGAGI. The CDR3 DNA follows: TGTGCCAGCAGTTACAGAACGGGATCTAGCAATCAGCCCCAGCATTTT. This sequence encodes CASSYRTGSSNQPQHF.

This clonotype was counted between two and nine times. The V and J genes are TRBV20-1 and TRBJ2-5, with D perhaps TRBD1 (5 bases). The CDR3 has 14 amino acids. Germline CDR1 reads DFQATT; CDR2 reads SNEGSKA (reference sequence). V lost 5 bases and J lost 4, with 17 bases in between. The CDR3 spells CSALTPRVGETQYF. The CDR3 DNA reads TGCAGTGCTTTGACCCCCAGGGTGGGAGAGACCCAGTACTTC.

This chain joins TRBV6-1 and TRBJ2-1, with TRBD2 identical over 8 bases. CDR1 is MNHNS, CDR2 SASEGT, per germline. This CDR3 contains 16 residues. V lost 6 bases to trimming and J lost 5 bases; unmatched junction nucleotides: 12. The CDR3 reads CASSGAGGRTHNEQFF. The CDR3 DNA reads TGTGCCAGCAGCGGGGCGGGCGGGAGGACCCACAATGAGCAGTTCTTC.

The CDR3 sequence: CASSLGKGIPGGTDTQYF. CDR3 coding DNA: TGTGCCAGCAGCTTAGGGAAGGGGATCCCCGGCGGCACAGATACGCAGTATTTT. The chain has TRBV7-9 and TRBJ2-3, with D maybe TRBD1 (5 bases). The V end lost 1 base, the J end lost 1 base, and 18 bases lay between the germline ends. CDR1 is SEHNR and CDR2 is FQNEAQ in the germline V gene (reference sequence). The CDR3 runs to 18 residues.

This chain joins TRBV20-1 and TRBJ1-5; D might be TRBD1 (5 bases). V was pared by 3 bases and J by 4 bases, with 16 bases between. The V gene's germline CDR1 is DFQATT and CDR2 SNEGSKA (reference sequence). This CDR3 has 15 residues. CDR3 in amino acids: CSASLQTAPNQPQHF. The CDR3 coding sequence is TGCAGTGCTAGCCTACAGACAGCCCCGAATCAGCCCCAGCATTTT.

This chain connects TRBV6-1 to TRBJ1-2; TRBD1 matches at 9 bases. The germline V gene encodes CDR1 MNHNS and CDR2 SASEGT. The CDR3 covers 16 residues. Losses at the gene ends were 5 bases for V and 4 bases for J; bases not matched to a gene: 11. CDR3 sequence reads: CASSRTGDGSGYGYTF. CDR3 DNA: TGTGCCAGCAGTCGGACAGGGGATGGGTCGGGCTATGGCTACACCTTC.

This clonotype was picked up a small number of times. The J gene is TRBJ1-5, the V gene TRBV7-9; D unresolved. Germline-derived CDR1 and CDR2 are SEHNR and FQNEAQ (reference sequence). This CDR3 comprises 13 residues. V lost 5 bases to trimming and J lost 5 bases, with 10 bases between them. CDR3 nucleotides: TGTGCCAGCAGCCCTGGTGGAGATCAGCCCCAGCATTTT. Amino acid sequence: CASSPGGDQPQHF.

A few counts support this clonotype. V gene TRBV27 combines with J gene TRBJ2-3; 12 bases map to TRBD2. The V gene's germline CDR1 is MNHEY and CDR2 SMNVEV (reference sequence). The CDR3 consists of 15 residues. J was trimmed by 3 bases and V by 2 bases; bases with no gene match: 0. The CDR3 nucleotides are TGTGCCAGCAGTTTAGGGACTAGCGGGACAGATACGCAGTATTTT. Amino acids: CASSLGTSGTDTQYF.

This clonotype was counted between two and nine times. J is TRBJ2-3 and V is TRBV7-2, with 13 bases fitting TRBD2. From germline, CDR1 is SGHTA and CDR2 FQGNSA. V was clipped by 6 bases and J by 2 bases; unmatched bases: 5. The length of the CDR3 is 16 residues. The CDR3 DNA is TGTGCCAGCAGAAAGGGACTAGCGGGATCCACAGATACGCAGTATTTT. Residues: CASRKGLAGSTDTQYF.

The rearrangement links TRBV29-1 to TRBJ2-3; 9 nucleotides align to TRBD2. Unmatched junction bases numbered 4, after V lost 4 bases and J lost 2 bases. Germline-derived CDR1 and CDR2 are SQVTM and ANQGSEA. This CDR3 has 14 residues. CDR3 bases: TGCAGCGTTGGGTTAGCGGGAGTCACAGATACGCAGTATTTT. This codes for CSVGLAGVTDTQYF.

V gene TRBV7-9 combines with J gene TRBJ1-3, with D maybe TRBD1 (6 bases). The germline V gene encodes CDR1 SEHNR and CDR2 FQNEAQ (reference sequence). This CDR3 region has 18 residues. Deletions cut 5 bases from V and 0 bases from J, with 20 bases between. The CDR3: CASSLTSIRTVSGNTIYF. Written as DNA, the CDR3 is TGTGCCAGCAGCCTCACCTCCATCCGGACAGTCTCTGGAAACACCATATATTTT.

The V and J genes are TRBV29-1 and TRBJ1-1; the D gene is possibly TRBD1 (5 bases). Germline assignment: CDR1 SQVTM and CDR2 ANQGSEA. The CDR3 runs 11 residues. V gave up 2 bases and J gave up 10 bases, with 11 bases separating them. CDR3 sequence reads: CSVEQGGVAFF. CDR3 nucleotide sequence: TGCAGCGTTGAACAGGGAGGCGTAGCTTTCTTT. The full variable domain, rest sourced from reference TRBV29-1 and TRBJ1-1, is SAVISQKPSRDICQRGTSLTIQCQVDSQVTMMFWYRQQPGQSLTLIATANQGSEATYESGFVIDKFPISRPNLTFSTLTVSNMSPEDSSIYLCSVEQGGVAFFGQGTRLTVV.

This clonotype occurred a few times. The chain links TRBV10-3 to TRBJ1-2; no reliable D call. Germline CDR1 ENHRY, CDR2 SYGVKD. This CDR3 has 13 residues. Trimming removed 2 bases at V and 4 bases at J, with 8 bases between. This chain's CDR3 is CAISETDVYGYTF. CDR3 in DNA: TGTGCCATCAGTGAGACCGATGTCTATGGCTACACCTTC.

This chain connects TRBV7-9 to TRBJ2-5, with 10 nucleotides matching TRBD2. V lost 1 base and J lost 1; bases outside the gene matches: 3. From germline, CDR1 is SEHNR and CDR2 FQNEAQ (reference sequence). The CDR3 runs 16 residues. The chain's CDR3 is CASSLVVAGGQETQYF. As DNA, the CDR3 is TGTGCCAGCAGCTTAGTAGTAGCGGGAGGCCAAGAGACCCAGTACTTC.

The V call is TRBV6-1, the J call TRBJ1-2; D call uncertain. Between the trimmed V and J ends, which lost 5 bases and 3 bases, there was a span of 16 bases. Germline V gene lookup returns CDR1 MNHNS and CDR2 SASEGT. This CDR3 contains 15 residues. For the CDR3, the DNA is TGTGCCAGCAGTAAACCCGCGACGAGTGACTATGGCTACACCTTC. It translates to CASSKPATSDYGYTF.